One and the same sample provided the 28 T cell receptor beta chains below, sequenced in a study of early stage breast cancer tumors. Repertoires were generated with immunoSEQ multiplex PCR, while TCRdb's copy carries only in-frame clones and drops some. The sample holds some 28,000 clones, more than 80% seen once. Sequencing was done on a sample of blood. These receptors originate from a person aged 55 to 75 with breast cancer.

The chain links TRBV9 to TRBJ2-7; 11 bases are a match to TRBD2. CDR1 and CDR2 (germline): SGDLS, YYNGEE. The CDR3 runs 14 residues. Trimming removed 2 bases from V and 2 bases from J; junction bases left unmatched: 0. This chain's CDR3 is CASSVGLAAYEQYF. The CDR3 nucleotides are TGTGCCAGCAGCGTGGGACTAGCGGCCTACGAGCAGTACTTC.

Only a few counts were recorded for this clone. The chain links TRBV7-9 to TRBJ2-6, with unresolved D. V gave up 1 base and J gave up 0 bases, with 4 bases separating them. The V gene's germline CDR1 is SEHNR and CDR2 FQNEAQ (reference sequence). The CDR3 has 15 residues. The CDR3 spells CASSLDGSGANVLTF. The CDR3, as DNA: TGTGCCAGCAGCTTAGACGGCTCTGGGGCCAACGTCCTGACTTTC.

The chain employs TRBV4-3 and TRBJ1-4, with 7 bases that match TRBD1. Germline trimming cut 0 bases from V and 5 bases from J; bases unmatched to any gene: 3. There are 15 residues in the CDR3. Germline assignment: CDR1 LGHNA and CDR2 YSLEER. CDR3 amino acids: CASSQDRDRNEKLFF. The CDR3, as DNA: TGCGCCAGCAGCCAAGATCGGGACAGAAATGAAAAACTGTTTTTT.

The gene calls are TRBV7-3 and TRBJ2-1; 8 bases agree with TRBD2. The V gene end was trimmed by 5 bases and the J gene end by 5 bases; junction bases not matched to a gene: 2. CDR3 length: 13 amino acids. CDR1 SGHTA and CDR2 FQGTGA come from the germline V gene. CDR3 protein: CASSRSGNNEQFF. In nucleotides, the CDR3 is TGTGCCAGCAGCCGTAGCGGGAACAATGAGCAGTTCTTC.

This chain connects TRBV29-1 to TRBJ1-3; 8 bases map to TRBD1. Germline loops: CDR1 SQVTM, CDR2 ANQGSEA. This CDR3 comprises 14 residues. V lost 6 bases and J lost 2; bases outside the gene matches: 6. The CDR3 region is CSVETGGPGNTIYF. CDR3 nucleotides: TGCAGCGTGGAAACAGGGGGGCCTGGAAACACCATATATTTT.

The chain combines TRBV7-6 with TRBJ2-3, with 8 bases matching TRBD2. J was trimmed by 1 base and V by 0 bases; bases with no gene match: 3. Germline V gene data show CDR1 as SGHVS and CDR2 as FNYEAQ. The CDR3 spans 16 residues. The CDR3 loop is CASSLAGSGGTDTQYF. For the CDR3, the DNA is TGTGCCAGCAGCTTAGCGGGTAGCGGGGGCACAGATACGCAGTATTTT.

This chain joins TRBV30 and TRBJ1-1, with D tentatively TRBD1 (5 bases). CDR3 size: 14 residues. V was cut by 5 bases and J by 0 bases, with 13 bases left in between. The germline CDR1 and CDR2 sequences are GTSNPN and SVGIG (reference sequence). DNA for the CDR3: TGTGCCTGGCAGGGCAGCGCATTGAACACTGAAGCTTTCTTT. Protein: CAWQGSALNTEAFF.

The chain combines TRBV6-4 with TRBJ1-5, with TRBD1 matching 8 bases. The trim removed 3 bases at V and 7 bases at J, leaving 2 bases unmatched. CDR3 length equals 13 residues. The V gene's germline CDR1 is MRHNA and CDR2 SNTAGT. CDR3 loop: CASSEGTGQPQHF. DNA of the CDR3: TGTGCCAGCAGTGAGGGGACAGGACAGCCCCAGCATTTT.

This chain links TRBV5-8 with TRBJ1-5; D may be TRBD1 (6 bases). CDR3 length: 12 residues. The V end lost 7 bases, the J end lost 3 bases, and 8 bases lay between the germline ends. Germline loops: CDR1 SGHTS, CDR2 YDEGEE. This CDR3 is CASQGNNQPQHF. The CDR3 coding sequence is TGTGCCAGCCAGGGGAACAATCAGCCCCAGCATTTT.

This chain connects TRBV5-6 to TRBJ2-5; D uncertain. CDR3 length: 12 amino acids. Germline CDR1 and CDR2: SGHDT and YYEEEE. V was cut by 0 bases and J by 3 bases, with 3 bases left in between. CDR3: CASSLAKETQYF. The DNA for the CDR3 is TGTGCCAGCAGCTTGGCTAAAGAGACCCAGTACTTC. Combining the CDR3 with reference TRBV5-6 and TRBJ2-5 gives the whole variable domain DAGVTQSPTHLIKTRGQQVTLRCSPKSGHDTVSWYQQALGQGPQFIFQYYEEEERQRGNFPDRFSGHQFPNYSSELNVNALLLGDSALYLCASSLAKETQYFGPGTRLLVL.

This clone appeared once. The V call is TRBV19, the J call TRBJ1-3, with a tentative D call TRBD1 (5 bases). V was pared by 6 bases and J by 0 bases, with 12 bases between. The CDR3 runs to 15 residues. Germline V lookup: CDR1 LNHDA, CDR2 SQIVND (reference sequence). Here the CDR3 reads CASSVQDSSGNTIYF. The CDR3 coding sequence is TGTGCCAGTAGCGTACAGGATAGCTCTGGAAACACCATATATTTT.

This clone rates as medium-sized. The chain's CDR3 is CASREPTGKGETQYF. The DNA of the CDR3 is TGCGCCAGCAGGGAACCGACAGGGAAGGGGGAGACCCAGTACTTC. The chain is built from TRBV10-1 and TRBJ2-5; 7 bases match TRBD1. CDR3 size: 15 residues. Germline loops: CDR1 WNHNN, CDR2 SYGVQD (reference sequence). V gave up 6 bases and J gave up 5 bases; unmatched junction bases: 12.

V usage is TRBV19 and J usage is TRBJ2-5; 8 bases agree with TRBD1. CDR3 size: 15 residues. V lost 3 bases and J lost 5; bases outside the gene matches: 8. Per germline, CDR1 LNHDA and CDR2 SQIVND (reference sequence). This CDR3 is CASSIGQGHTETQYF. CDR3 DNA sequence: TGTGCCAGTAGTATCGGACAGGGTCACACGGAGACCCAGTACTTC.

The V and J genes are TRBV19 and TRBJ1-5, with D perhaps TRBD1 (6 bases). Trimming took 10 bases from V and 6 from J, leaving 28 bases between them. Germline CDR1 and CDR2: LNHDA and SQIVND (reference sequence). This CDR3 is 17 amino acids long. As DNA, the CDR3 is TGTGCCACCCGAGGGAGTCAGGGGTCGGCTGTTCGTCAGCCCCAGCATTTT. Amino acids: CATRGSQGSAVRQPQHF. Full variable domain (remainder filled in from reference TRBV19 and TRBJ1-5): DGGITQSPKYLFRKEGQNVTLSCEQNLNHDAMYWYRQDPGQGLRLIYYSQIVNDFQKGDIAEGYSVSREKKESFPLTVTSAQKNPTAFYLCATRGSQGSAVRQPQHFGDGTRLSIL.

This chain connects TRBV5-6 to TRBJ2-4, with a possible D match to TRBD2 (5 bases). The CDR3 length is 13 residues. Germline V gene lookup returns CDR1 SGHDT and CDR2 YYEEEE. Trimming removed 4 bases at V and 6 bases at J, with 11 bases between. The CDR3 loop reads CASSPAGINIQYF. In nucleotides, the CDR3 is TGTGCCAGCAGCCCTGCCGGGATAAACATTCAGTACTTC.

V gene TRBV27 combines with J gene TRBJ2-7, with 8 bases lining up with TRBD2. V trimming: 6 bases; J trimming: 4 bases; junction bases outside the gene matches: 14. Germline V gene data show CDR1 as MNHEY and CDR2 as SMNVEV (reference sequence). The CDR3 runs 16 residues. CDR3 coding DNA: TGTGCCAGCAGGGGATTAGCGGGATCACCTCTGTACGAGCAGTACTTC. Its protein product is CASRGLAGSPLYEQYF.

This chain connects TRBV5-1 to TRBJ2-1; 10 bases match TRBD2. The V and J ends lost 6 bases and 0 bases, in that order; junction bases with no gene match: 6. Germline loops: CDR1 SGHRS, CDR2 YFSETQ. The CDR3 runs 16 residues. CDR3 DNA sequence: TGCGCCAGCATGACACTAGCGGGGAGCTCCTACAATGAGCAGTTCTTC. The encoded protein is CASMTLAGSSYNEQFF.

The rearrangement links TRBV6-1 to TRBJ2-7; possibly TRBD2 for D (5 bases). Trimming removed 4 bases at V and 6 bases at J, with 19 bases between. The germline V gene has CDR1 MNHNS and CDR2 SASEGT. This CDR3 is 15 amino acids long. CDR3 DNA sequence: TGTGCCAGCAGTGTGAGTGTCGGGGATCCAGGCGAGCAGTACTTC. Translating gives CASSVSVGDPGEQYF.

The rearrangement joins TRBV5-4 to TRBJ2-3, with 10 bases aligning to TRBD2. The CDR3 has 16 residues. Germline CDR1 reads SGHNT; CDR2 reads YYREEE (reference sequence). V gave up 4 bases and J gave up 5 bases; unmatched junction bases: 10. The chain's CDR3 is CASSRGSGRAGDTQYF. In DNA form, the CDR3 reads TGTGCCAGCAGCCGAGGGAGCGGGAGGGCCGGAGATACGCAGTATTTT.

The chain employs TRBV6-5 and TRBJ1-5; maybe TRBD1 (5 bases). The CDR3 has 15 amino acids. Between the trimmed V and J ends, which lost 10 bases and 0 bases, there was a span of 16 bases. Per the germline V gene, CDR1 is MNHEY and CDR2 is SVGAGI. CDR3 sequence (DNA): TGTGCCACCCGAGGTGTCGGGGGTAGCAATCAGCCCCAGCATTTT. Protein sequence: CATRGVGGSNQPQHF.

The chain uses TRBV5-1 and TRBJ2-5, with D tentatively TRBD1 (5 bases). V lost 5 bases to trimming and J lost 5 bases, with 13 bases between them. The CDR3 length is 13 residues. Germline CDR1 reads SGHRS; CDR2 reads YFSETQ. Here the CDR3 reads CASSPRAHETQYF. CDR3 sequence (DNA): TGCGCCAGCAGTCCCAGGGCACACGAGACCCAGTACTTC.

This chain links TRBV27 with TRBJ2-3; maybe TRBD1 (6 bases). From germline, CDR1 is MNHEY and CDR2 SMNVEV (reference sequence). The CDR3 has 14 amino acids. The V gene lost 9 bases and the J gene lost 7 bases, with 20 bases spanning the gap. The CDR3 DNA follows: TGTGCCAGTGTAAACCTCGGGACACCTAATACGCAGTATTTT. It yields the protein CASVNLGTPNTQYF.

This clone was recorded only once. This rearrangement joins TRBV11-3 to TRBJ2-1; 9 positions match TRBD2. This CDR3 comprises 17 residues. V dropped 4 bases and J dropped 6; count of bases not matched to a gene: 13. CDR1 is SGHNT, CDR2 YENEEA, per germline. The CDR3 is CASSSYLGLAGSNEQFF. The CDR3 DNA reads TGTGCCAGCAGCTCCTACCTTGGGCTAGCGGGATCCAATGAGCAGTTCTTC. The full variable domain, with the rest looked up from reference TRBV11-3 and TRBJ2-1, is EAGVVQSPRYKIIEKKQPVAFWCNPISGHNTLYWYLQNLGQGPELLIRYENEEAVDDSQLPKDRFSAERLKGVDSTLKIQPAELGDSAVYLCASSSYLGLAGSNEQFFGPGTRLTVL.

The table lists this clone with a count of one. The chain couples TRBV7-8 to TRBJ2-1; TRBD2 matches at 13 bases. Unmatched junction bases numbered 4, after V lost 6 bases and J lost 2 bases. Per germline, CDR1 SGHVS and CDR2 FQNEAQ. CDR3 length: 16 amino acids. The CDR3 sequence: CASSPGTSGAYNEQFF. The CDR3 DNA follows: TGTGCCAGCAGTCCAGGGACTAGCGGGGCCTACAATGAGCAGTTCTTC.

This clone occurred a few times. The chain is built from TRBV7-2 and TRBJ1-1, with a weak D call TRBD1 (5 bases). The V end was cut by 5 bases, the J end by 8 bases, with 21 bases between. Germline-derived CDR1 and CDR2 are SGHTA and FQGNSA. This CDR3 comprises 15 residues. The CDR3 sequence: CASSRHSSRAVEAFF. The CDR3 nucleotides read TGTGCCAGCAGCCGCCATTCCTCCAGGGCTGTGGAAGCTTTCTTT.

This sequence joins TRBV6-6 and TRBJ1-2, with TRBD1 identical over 9 bases. The CDR3 contains 16 residues. Germline CDR1 MNHNY, CDR2 SVGAGI (reference sequence). Unmatched junction bases numbered 7, after V lost 1 base and J lost 4 bases. The CDR3 bases are TGTGCCAGCAGTTACTTGGGACAGGGCGTTTCCTATGGCTACACCTTC. Translating it yields CASSYLGQGVSYGYTF.

The J gene is TRBJ1-1, the V gene TRBV5-1, with a weak D call TRBD1 (6 bases). There are 15 residues in the CDR3. V lost 0 bases and J 4 bases, leaving 13 bases between the germline ends. Per germline, CDR1 SGHRS and CDR2 YFSETQ. This CDR3 is CASSLAFRGATEAFF. CDR3 DNA: TGCGCCAGCAGCTTGGCCTTCAGGGGAGCCACTGAAGCTTTCTTT.

V and J are TRBV19 and TRBJ1-5, with 9 positions matching TRBD1. V dropped 7 bases and J dropped 7; count of bases not matched to a gene: 8. CDR3 size: 14 residues. The germline V gene has CDR1 LNHDA and CDR2 SQIVND (reference sequence). CDR3 nucleotides: TGTGCCAGTACCCAGACAGGGGGAACACAGCCCCAGCATTTT. It yields the protein CASTQTGGTQPQHF.